This entry lists 30 T cell receptor beta chains sequenced from one sample in a study of response to subunit inactivated influenza vaccine. One entry per CDR3 protein, called by TCRdb with MiXCR from the RT-PCR reads. The table has more than 450,000 distinct CDR3 sequences, under 9% seen once. The specimen was PBMCs from blood, collected less than 30 months after vaccination. The receptor source for this set is a man between 50 and 75 years old who received an inactivated influenza vaccine.

In its sample, this clonotype was seen many times. The chain is built from TRBV4-2 and TRBJ2-1, with 11 bases that match TRBD2. V trimming: 5 bases; J trimming: 3 bases; junction bases outside the gene matches: 3. The V gene's germline CDR1 is LGHNA and CDR2 YNFKEQ. The CDR3 has 15 residues. As DNA, the CDR3 is TGTGCCAGCAGCTATAGCGGGGGGGTCTACAATGAGCAGTTCTTC. Translating it yields CASSYSGGVYNEQFF.

Many counts were recorded for this clonotype. The genes are TRBV7-9 and TRBJ1-1, with D unclear. This CDR3 is built from 12 residues. The V gene's germline CDR1 is SEHNR and CDR2 FQNEAQ (reference sequence). V was clipped by 7 bases and J by 0 bases, with 6 bases between them. Here the CDR3 DNA reads TGTGCCAGCACCGTGATGAACACTGAAGCTTTCTTT. Protein product: CASTVMNTEAFF. Full variable domain (remainder filled in from reference TRBV7-9 and TRBJ1-1): DTGVSQNPRHKITKRGQNVTFRCDPISEHNRLYWYRQTLGQGPEFLTYFQNEAQLEKSRLLSDRFSAERPKGSFSTLEIQRTEQGDSAMYLCASTVMNTEAFFGQGTRLTVV.

This clonotype was seen a few times. The V and J genes are TRBV6-1 and TRBJ2-7; the match to TRBD2 covers 9 bases. Looked up from germline, CDR1 is MNHNS and CDR2 is SASEGT. Germline trimming cut 11 bases from V and 4 bases from J; bases unmatched to any gene: 12. The CDR3 is 14 amino acids. The CDR3 DNA reads as TGTGCCGCCTCCCCCAGCGGGGGGCCTTACGAGCAGTACTTC. Protein: CAASPSGGPYEQYF.

The chain combines TRBV5-1 with TRBJ2-3; TRBD2 matches 10 bases. CDR3 size: 16 residues. Germline V gene lookup returns CDR1 SGHRS and CDR2 YFSETQ. The trim removed 2 bases at V and 4 bases at J, leaving 7 bases unmatched. CDR3 DNA sequence: TGCGCCAGCAGCTTAAGCGGGAGGGCCGGGGCAGATACGCAGTATTTT. It is translated as CASSLSGRAGADTQYF.

V gene TRBV5-6 combines with J gene TRBJ2-1, with unresolved D. Trimming pared 1 base from V and 5 bases from J, leaving 7 bases between. The CDR3 contains 13 residues. Germline CDR1 is SGHDT and CDR2 is YYEEEE. Written as DNA, the CDR3 is TGTGCCAGCAGCTTGACTGTACACAATGAGCAGTTCTTC. Protein: CASSLTVHNEQFF. Combining the CDR3 with reference TRBV5-6 and TRBJ2-1 gives the whole variable domain DAGVTQSPTHLIKTRGQQVTLRCSPKSGHDTVSWYQQALGQGPQFIFQYYEEEERQRGNFPDRFSGHQFPNYSSELNVNALLLGDSALYLCASSLTVHNEQFFGPGTRLTVL.

This chain connects TRBV20-1 to TRBJ2-5; D remains unclear. Germline CDR1 is DFQATT and CDR2 is SNEGSKA (reference sequence). CDR3 length: 11 residues. V lost 6 bases to trimming and J lost 3 bases, with 8 bases between them. This CDR3 is CSARAKETQYF. The CDR3 bases are TGCAGTGCCCGGGCCAAAGAGACCCAGTACTTC.

This chain uses TRBV20-1 with TRBJ2-7, with D possibly being TRBD2 (5 bases). V was cut by 0 bases and J by 2 bases, with 14 bases left in between. This CDR3 has 15 amino acids. Per the germline V gene, CDR1 is DFQATT and CDR2 is SNEGSKA (reference sequence). In DNA, the CDR3 is TGCAGTGCTAGAGATTCCGGGGATCGACCCTACGAGCAGTACTTC. Its protein product is CSARDSGDRPYEQYF.

The V and J genes are TRBV28 and TRBJ2-2; 12 bases fit TRBD2. Looked up from germline, CDR1 is MDHEN and CDR2 is SYDVKM. V dropped 10 bases and J dropped 6; count of bases not matched to a gene: 6. The length of the CDR3 is 14 residues. The CDR3 sequence: CATLLAGGSGELFF. DNA for the CDR3: TGTGCCACCCTACTAGCGGGAGGATCCGGGGAGCTGTTTTTT.

This clonotype was counted only a few times. The chain joins TRBV24-1 to TRBJ2-7; D remains ambiguous. CDR1 is KGHDR and CDR2 is SFDVKD in the germline V gene. The CDR3 covers 13 residues. With 4 bases removed from V and 1 base from J, the gap between germline ends came to 7 bases. The CDR3 nucleotides are TGTGCCACCAGTGACACCGGGTCCTACGAGCAGTACTTC. Amino acid sequence: CATSDTGSYEQYF.

This clonotype was seen ten or more times. This rearrangement joins TRBV3-1 to TRBJ1-1; the D gene is possibly TRBD1 (6 bases). This CDR3 comprises 15 residues. The germline gives CDR1 LGHDT, CDR2 YNNKEL (reference sequence). V was pared by 2 bases and J by 1 base, with 11 bases between. In DNA form, the CDR3 reads TGTGCCAGCAGCCAATTAGGGGGGGCGAACACTGAAGCTTTCTTT. Protein product: CASSQLGGANTEAFF.

This clonotype was observed a handful of times. The V gene is TRBV19, the J gene TRBJ1-1; a possible D gene is TRBD1 (5 bases). CDR1 and CDR2 (germline): LNHDA, SQIVND (reference sequence). This CDR3 has 16 amino acids. V lost 3 bases and J 2 bases, leaving 16 bases between the germline ends. The CDR3 sequence: CASSMGGWRTNTEAFF. Written as DNA, the CDR3 is TGTGCCAGTAGTATGGGGGGTTGGAGGACCAACACTGAAGCTTTCTTT.

The gene calls are TRBV7-9 and TRBJ2-1; 9 positions agree with TRBD1. Germline trimming cut 4 bases from V and 1 base from J; bases unmatched to any gene: 5. Germline V gives CDR1 SEHNR, CDR2 FQNEAQ (reference sequence). The CDR3 spans 16 residues. For the CDR3, the DNA is TGTGCCAGCAGCTCTTACAGGGGGCGGTCCTACAATGAGCAGTTCTTC. It is translated as CASSSYRGRSYNEQFF.

The chain is built from TRBV16 and TRBJ2-7; D possibly uses TRBD1 or TRBD2 (5 bases each). The CDR3 has 14 residues. CDR1 KGHSY and CDR2 FQNENV come from the germline V gene. Trimming removed 5 bases at V and 4 bases at J, with 15 bases between. The CDR3: CASSNGRGGYEQYF. CDR3 in DNA: TGTGCCAGCAGCAACGGCCGGGGCGGGTACGAGCAGTACTTC.

Many counts were recorded for this clonotype. This chain links TRBV10-3 with TRBJ1-6, with 9 bases aligning to TRBD1. Germline-derived CDR1 and CDR2 are ENHRY and SYGVKD. Trimming at V came to 10 bases and at J to 8 bases, leaving 9 bases not matched to a gene. The CDR3 length is 14 residues. The CDR3: CATDRGNTDSPLHF. The CDR3 DNA reads as TGTGCCACCGACAGGGGGAATACGGATTCACCCCTCCACTTT.

The chain links TRBV6-5 to TRBJ2-7; 7 positions match TRBD1. The ends lost 0 bases at V and 3 bases at J; junction bases unmatched: 5. The CDR3 has 15 amino acids. Germline lookup yields CDR1 MNHEY and CDR2 SVGAGI. For the CDR3, the DNA is TGTGCCAGCAGTTACTCAGGACAGGCGGGCTACGAGCAGTACTTC. As protein: CASSYSGQAGYEQYF.

This chain joins TRBV20-1 and TRBJ2-1; 7 positions agree with TRBD2. V gave up 2 bases and J gave up 0 bases; unmatched junction bases: 7. Germline V lookup: CDR1 DFQATT, CDR2 SNEGSKA (reference sequence). This CDR3 is built from 16 residues. This CDR3 is CSARKLAESSYNEQFF. The CDR3 DNA follows: TGCAGTGCTAGAAAGCTAGCGGAGAGCTCCTACAATGAGCAGTTCTTC.

The chain combines TRBV5-1 with TRBJ1-3; D is ambiguous. Trimming cost V 3 bases and J 0 bases, with 13 bases left between them. Per the germline V gene, CDR1 is SGHRS and CDR2 is YFSETQ. The CDR3 contains 16 residues. The CDR3 region is CASSSAGPLSGNTIYF. The CDR3 DNA is TGCGCCAGCAGCTCGGCCGGACCGCTCTCTGGAAACACCATATATTTT.

There are many counts of this clonotype. This chain connects TRBV4-2 to TRBJ2-7; D call uncertain. V dropped 3 bases and J dropped 0 bases, with 15 bases sitting between them. Germline V gene sequence: CDR1 LGHNA, CDR2 YNFKEQ. The CDR3 runs 16 residues. CDR3 sequence (DNA): TGTGCCAGCAGCCAGAGACCGGAACTAAGCTCCTACGAGCAGTACTTC. This translates into CASSQRPELSSYEQYF.

This clonotype was observed many times. The V call is TRBV5-1, the J call TRBJ2-3; no clear D gene. Germline loops: CDR1 SGHRS, CDR2 YFSETQ. The length of the CDR3 is 16 residues. The V end was cut by 4 bases, the J end by 0 bases, with 15 bases between. The CDR3 region has the DNA TGCGCCAGCAGCCCCCCTAGAGACGCTAGCACAGATACGCAGTATTTT. It is translated as CASSPPRDASTDTQYF.

The J gene is TRBJ2-5, the V gene TRBV7-8; 8 bases fit TRBD1. The germline gives CDR1 SGHVS, CDR2 FQNEAQ. This CDR3 has 17 amino acids. Trimming took 0 bases from V and 5 from J; bases not matched to a gene: 11. The chain's CDR3 is CASSLALTRTGWETQYF. For the CDR3, the DNA is TGTGCCAGCAGCTTAGCCCTGACTCGGACAGGGTGGGAGACCCAGTACTTC. Together with reference TRBV7-8 and TRBJ2-5, the CDR3 gives the full variable domain: GAGVSQSPRYKVAKRGQDVALRCDPISGHVSLFWYQQALGQGPEFLTYFQNEAQLDKSGLPSDRFFAERPEGSVSTLKIQRTQQEDSAVYLCASSLALTRTGWETQYFGPGTRLLVL.

This clonotype was recorded a few times. This rearrangement joins TRBV5-1 to TRBJ2-5, with D tentatively TRBD2 (6 bases). V was clipped by 4 bases and J by 1 base, with 11 bases between them. The CDR3 spans 14 residues. CDR1 and CDR2 (germline): SGHRS, YFSETQ. The CDR3 nucleotides are TGCGCCAGCAGCGCCGCGGGGTTCCAAGAGACCCAGTACTTC. Protein sequence: CASSAAGFQETQYF.

This clonotype has just a few counts. The rearrangement uses TRBV6-6 and TRBJ1-5; D is perhaps TRBD1 (6 bases). The germline gives CDR1 MNHNY, CDR2 SVGAGI (reference sequence). V lost 5 bases and J lost 7, with 12 bases in between. The CDR3 length is 13 residues. The CDR3 loop reads CASSTSGAQPQHF. DNA for the CDR3: TGTGCCAGCAGTACCTCGGGGGCACAGCCCCAGCATTTT.

This chain joins TRBV7-9 and TRBJ1-5; D unresolved. The germline CDR1 and CDR2 sequences are SEHNR and FQNEAQ (reference sequence). Trimming shortened V by 5 bases and J by 3 bases, and 11 bases separated the two germline ends. CDR3 length: 14 residues. CDR3 loop: CASSRVGSNQPQHF. CDR3 in DNA: TGTGCCAGCAGCCGCGTCGGGTCCAATCAGCCCCAGCATTTT.

The chain employs TRBV5-6 and TRBJ2-1, with D unresolved. Germline V lookup: CDR1 SGHDT, CDR2 YYEEEE. V gave up 2 bases and J gave up 9 bases, with 9 bases separating them. The CDR3 runs 12 residues. The CDR3 DNA is TGTGCCAGCAGCTTCGGAGCTGGTGAGCAGTTCTTC. Amino acids: CASSFGAGEQFF.

This clonotype was recorded many times. The gene calls are TRBV28 and TRBJ2-7, with D perhaps given as TRBD1 or TRBD2 (5 bases each). The CDR3 extends over 13 amino acids. Trimming left V 6 bases short and J 3 bases short, with 12 bases between. Germline CDR1 and CDR2: MDHEN and SYDVKM. The CDR3 DNA is TGTGCCAGCAGCCCGGGGACGGGCTACGAGCAGTACTTC. Encoded protein: CASSPGTGYEQYF.

Details on this clonotype: One end of the junction does not line up with germline, which may come from a read error. The rearrangement uses TRBV20-1 and TRBJ2-7; TRBD2 matches 14 bases. This CDR3 comprises 17 residues. The V gene's germline CDR1 is DFQATT and CDR2 SNEGSKA (reference sequence). Here the CDR3 reads CCARAVGLAGGLYEQYF. CDR3 DNA: TGCTGTGCTAGAGCCGTTGGACTAGCGGGAGGACTCTACGAGCAGTACTTC.

This clonotype was detected only a few times. The chain is built from TRBV7-9 and TRBJ1-1; D is unresolved. The CDR3 runs to 14 residues. Trimming shortened V by 5 bases and J by 8 bases, and 18 bases separated the two germline ends. Germline CDR1 reads SEHNR; CDR2 reads FQNEAQ (reference sequence). CDR3 coding DNA: TGTGCCAGCAGCCTCGGTTATGGCCCCCGGGAAGCTTTCTTT. As protein: CASSLGYGPREAFF.

This chain uses TRBV18 with TRBJ1-5; D might be TRBD1 (5 bases). Germline V lookup: CDR1 KGHSH, CDR2 LQKENI. The CDR3 loop spans 17 amino acids. Deletions cut 2 bases from V and 3 bases from J, with 17 bases between. The CDR3 sequence is CASSPTTATGPNQPQHF. In nucleotides, the CDR3 is TGTGCCAGCTCACCAACGACAGCCACGGGCCCCAATCAGCCCCAGCATTTT.

This clonotype was detected a few times. This sequence joins TRBV6-5 and TRBJ2-1; D perhaps matches TRBD1 (5 bases). Germline loops: CDR1 MNHEY, CDR2 SVGAGI. There are 15 residues in the CDR3. V was cut by 0 bases and J by 3 bases, with 9 bases left in between. CDR3: CASSYSGVGYNEQFF. CDR3 DNA: TGTGCCAGCAGTTACTCAGGGGTAGGCTACAATGAGCAGTTCTTC.

This clonotype was counted a few times. This chain joins TRBV12-3 or TRBV12-4 and TRBJ2-2; the D gene could be TRBD1 or TRBD2 (5 bases each). Trimming took 1 base from V and 1 from J, leaving 7 bases between them. This CDR3 contains 15 residues. The CDR3 nucleotides are TGTGCCAGCAGTTTAGGGGGGATGAACACCGGGGAGCTGTTTTTT. The encoded protein is CASSLGGMNTGELFF.